This T cell receptor (beta chain) was identified in a study of pediatric ulcerative colitis. TCRdb's copy holds only in-frame clones and misses some; the assay was immunoSEQ multiplex PCR. The sample lists about 36,000 clones; around 78% were seen once. Study-wide findings and caveats: Compared with controls, ulcerative colitis showed greater blood-rectum clone sharing.

During colonoscopy, one to two rectal pinch biopsies were collected. Ulcerative colitis patients received no immunosuppressive medication before the diagnostic colonoscopy. About this clone itself: Its antigen is as yet unknown.

V lost 6 bases to trimming and J lost 3 bases; unmatched junction nucleotides: 8. CDR1 is MDHEN and CDR2 is SYDVKM in the germline V gene. The CDR3 runs 15 residues. The chain combines TRBV28 with TRBJ2-7; 10 nucleotides line up with TRBD2. The TCR comes from a boy between 10 and 17 years old with moderate ulcerative colitis. The sequencing sample was made of gut tissue. The CDR3 DNA reads TGTGCCAGCAGCATGGAGATAGCGGGAGGCTACGAGCAGTACTTC. Protein sequence: CASSMEIAGGYEQYF.